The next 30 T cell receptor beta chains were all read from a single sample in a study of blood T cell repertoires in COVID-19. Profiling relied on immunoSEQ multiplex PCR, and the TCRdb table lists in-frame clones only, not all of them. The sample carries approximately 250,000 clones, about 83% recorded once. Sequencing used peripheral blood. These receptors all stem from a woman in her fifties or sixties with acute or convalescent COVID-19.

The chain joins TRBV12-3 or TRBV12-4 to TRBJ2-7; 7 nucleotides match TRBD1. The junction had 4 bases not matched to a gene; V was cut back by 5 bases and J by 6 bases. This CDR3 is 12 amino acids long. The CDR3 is CASSPGTAEQYF. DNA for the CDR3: TGTGCCAGCAGTCCAGGGACAGCCGAGCAGTACTTC.

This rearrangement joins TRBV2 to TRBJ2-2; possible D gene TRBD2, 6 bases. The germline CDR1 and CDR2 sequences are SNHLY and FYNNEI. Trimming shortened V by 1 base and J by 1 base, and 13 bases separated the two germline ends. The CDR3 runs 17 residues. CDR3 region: CASSEGLVFGNTGELFF. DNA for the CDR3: TGTGCCAGCAGTGAAGGACTAGTATTCGGGAACACCGGGGAGCTGTTTTTT.

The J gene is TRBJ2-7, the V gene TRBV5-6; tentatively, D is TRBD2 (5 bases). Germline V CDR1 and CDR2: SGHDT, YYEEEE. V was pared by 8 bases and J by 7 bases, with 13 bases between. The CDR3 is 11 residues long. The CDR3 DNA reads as TGTGCCAGTAGCGAGGCGGTGGAGCAGTACTTC. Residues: CASSEAVEQYF.

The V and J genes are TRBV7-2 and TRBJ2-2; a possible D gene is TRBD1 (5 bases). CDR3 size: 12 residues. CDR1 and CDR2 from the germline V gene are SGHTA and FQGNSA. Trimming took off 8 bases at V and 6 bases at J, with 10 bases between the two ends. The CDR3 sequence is CASGRVSGELFF. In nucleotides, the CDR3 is TGTGCCAGCGGCAGGGTGTCCGGGGAGCTGTTTTTT.

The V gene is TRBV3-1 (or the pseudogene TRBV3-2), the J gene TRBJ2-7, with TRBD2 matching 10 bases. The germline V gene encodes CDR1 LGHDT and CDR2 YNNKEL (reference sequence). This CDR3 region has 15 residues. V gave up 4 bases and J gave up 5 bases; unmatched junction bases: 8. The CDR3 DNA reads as TGTGCCAGCAGCCTCTTCGGGACTAGCGCCCACGAGCAGTACTTC. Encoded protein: CASSLFGTSAHEQYF.

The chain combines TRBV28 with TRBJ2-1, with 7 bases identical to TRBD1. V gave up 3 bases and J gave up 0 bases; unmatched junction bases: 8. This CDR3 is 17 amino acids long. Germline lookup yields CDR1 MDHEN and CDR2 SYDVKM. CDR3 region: CASSFLGQSNSYNEQFF. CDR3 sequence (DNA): TGTGCCAGCAGTTTCCTGGGACAGTCTAACTCCTACAATGAGCAGTTCTTC.

The CDR3 DNA reads as TGTGCCAGCAGCCAAGCCCAACCTAGGGGATCGCAGTTCTTC. This encodes CASSQAQPRGSQFF. The chain links TRBV3-1 (or the pseudogene TRBV3-2) to TRBJ2-1; the D gene is possibly TRBD1 (5 bases). This CDR3 comprises 14 residues. Deletions cut 1 base from V and 12 bases from J, with 16 bases between. Germline CDR1 reads LGHDT; CDR2 reads YNNKEL (reference sequence).

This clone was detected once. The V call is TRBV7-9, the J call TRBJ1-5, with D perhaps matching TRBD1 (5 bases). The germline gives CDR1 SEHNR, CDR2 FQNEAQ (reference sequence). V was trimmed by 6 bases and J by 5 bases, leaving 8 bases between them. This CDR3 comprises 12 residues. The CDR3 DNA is TGTGCCAGCAGGGCGGGGGATCAGCCCCAGCATTTT. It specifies CASRAGDQPQHF.

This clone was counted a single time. The CDR3 DNA reads TGCGCCAGCAGCCAAGATTTGGACAGGGGGTCACCCCTCCACTTT. Amino acids: CASSQDLDRGSPLHF. The rearrangement joins TRBV4-1 to TRBJ1-6; TRBD1 matches 10 bases. Germline lookup yields CDR1 MGHRA and CDR2 YSYEKL. Unmatched junction bases numbered 3, after V lost 0 bases and J lost 10 bases. This CDR3 region has 15 residues.

The CDR3 region has the DNA TGTGCCAGCGGTAGCAACTACGAGCAGTACTTC. It specifies CASGSNYEQYF. The rearrangement uses TRBV2 and TRBJ2-7; D is ambiguous. The V end lost 8 bases, the J end lost 3 bases, and 8 bases lay between the germline ends. From germline, CDR1 is SNHLY and CDR2 FYNNEI. The CDR3 totals 11 residues.

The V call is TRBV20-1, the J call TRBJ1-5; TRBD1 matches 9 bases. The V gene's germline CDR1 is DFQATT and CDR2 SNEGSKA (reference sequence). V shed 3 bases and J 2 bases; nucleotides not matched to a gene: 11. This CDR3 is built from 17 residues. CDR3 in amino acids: CSASPYRGRGGNQPQHF. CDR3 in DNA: TGCAGTGCTAGTCCATACAGGGGGCGAGGCGGCAATCAGCCCCAGCATTTT.

Here the CDR3 reads CASARSTIFSYEQYF. In nucleotides, the CDR3 is TGTGCCAGTGCGCGAAGCACGATTTTCTCCTACGAGCAGTACTTC. J is TRBJ2-7 and V is TRBV24-1; no definite D call. There are 15 residues in the CDR3. Trimming left V 11 bases short and J 0 bases short, with 19 bases between. Germline CDR1 is KGHDR and CDR2 is SFDVKD.

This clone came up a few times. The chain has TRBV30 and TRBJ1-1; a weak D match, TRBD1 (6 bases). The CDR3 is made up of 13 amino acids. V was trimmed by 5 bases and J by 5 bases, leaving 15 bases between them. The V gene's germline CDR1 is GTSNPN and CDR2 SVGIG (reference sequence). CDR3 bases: TGTGCCTGGCGGTCAGGGGTAGGAACTGAAGCTTTCTTT. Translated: CAWRSGVGTEAFF.

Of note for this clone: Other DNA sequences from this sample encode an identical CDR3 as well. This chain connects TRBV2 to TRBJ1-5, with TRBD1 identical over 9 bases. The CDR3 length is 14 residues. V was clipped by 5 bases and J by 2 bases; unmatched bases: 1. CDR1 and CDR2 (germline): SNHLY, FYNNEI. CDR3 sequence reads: CASSWTGGNQPQHF. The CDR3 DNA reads TGTGCCAGCAGTTGGACAGGGGGCAATCAGCCCCAGCATTTT.

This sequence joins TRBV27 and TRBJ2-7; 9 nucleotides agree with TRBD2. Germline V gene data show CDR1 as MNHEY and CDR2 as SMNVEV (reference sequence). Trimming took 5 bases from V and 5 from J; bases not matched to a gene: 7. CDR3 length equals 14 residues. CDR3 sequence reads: CASSRLAGKHEQYF. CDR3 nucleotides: TGTGCCAGCAGTCGCCTAGCGGGAAAGCACGAGCAGTACTTC.

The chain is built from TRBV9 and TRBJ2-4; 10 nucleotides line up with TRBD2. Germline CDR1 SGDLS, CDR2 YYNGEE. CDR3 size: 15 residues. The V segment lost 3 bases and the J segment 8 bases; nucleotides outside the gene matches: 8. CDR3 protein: CASSGGTSVSHIQYF. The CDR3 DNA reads TGTGCCAGCAGCGGCGGGACTAGCGTTAGTCACATTCAGTACTTC.

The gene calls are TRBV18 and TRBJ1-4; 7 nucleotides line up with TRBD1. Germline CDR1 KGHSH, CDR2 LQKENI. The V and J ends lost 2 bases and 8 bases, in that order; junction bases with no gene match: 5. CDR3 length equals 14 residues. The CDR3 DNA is TGTGCCAGCTCACCAAGGACAGGTACCGAAAAACTGTTTTTT. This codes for CASSPRTGTEKLFF.

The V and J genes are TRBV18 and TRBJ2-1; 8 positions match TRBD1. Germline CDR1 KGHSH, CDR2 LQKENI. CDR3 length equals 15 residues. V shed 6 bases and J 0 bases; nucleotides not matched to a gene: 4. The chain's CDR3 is CASSSTGDSYNEQFF. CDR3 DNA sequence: TGTGCCAGCTCTTCGACAGGGGACTCCTACAATGAGCAGTTCTTC.

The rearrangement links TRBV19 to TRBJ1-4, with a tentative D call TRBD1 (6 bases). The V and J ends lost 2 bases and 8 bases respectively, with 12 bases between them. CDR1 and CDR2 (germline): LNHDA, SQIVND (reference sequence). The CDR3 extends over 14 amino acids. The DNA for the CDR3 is TGTGCCAGTAGTATATTGGGGGCAGGAGAAAAACTGTTTTTT. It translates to CASSILGAGEKLFF.

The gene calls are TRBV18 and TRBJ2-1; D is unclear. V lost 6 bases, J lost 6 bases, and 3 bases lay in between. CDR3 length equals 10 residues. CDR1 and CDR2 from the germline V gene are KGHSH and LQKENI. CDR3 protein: CASSLNEQFF. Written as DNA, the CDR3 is TGTGCCAGCTCCCTCAATGAGCAGTTCTTC.

The CDR3 region has the DNA TGTGCCAGCACTGGGGAGGGGAGTCAGCCCCAGCATTTT. Its protein is CASTGEGSQPQHF. V is TRBV6-6 and J is TRBJ1-5; a weak D match, TRBD1 (5 bases). The length of the CDR3 is 13 residues. Trimming removed 7 bases from V and 6 bases from J, with 13 bases in between. Germline CDR1 is MNHNY and CDR2 is SVGAGI (reference sequence).

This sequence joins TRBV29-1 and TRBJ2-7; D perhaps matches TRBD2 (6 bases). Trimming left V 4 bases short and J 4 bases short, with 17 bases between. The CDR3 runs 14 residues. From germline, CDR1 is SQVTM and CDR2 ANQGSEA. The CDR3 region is CSVVITAGIYEQYF. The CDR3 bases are TGCAGCGTTGTGATAACGGCGGGAATTTACGAGCAGTACTTC.

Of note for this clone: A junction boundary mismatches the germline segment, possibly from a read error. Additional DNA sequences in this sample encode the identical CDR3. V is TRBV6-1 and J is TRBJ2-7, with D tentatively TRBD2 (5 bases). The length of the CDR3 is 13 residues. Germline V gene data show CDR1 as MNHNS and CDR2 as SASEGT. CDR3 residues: CASSEAAVSEQYF. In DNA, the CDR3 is TGCGCCAGCAGTGAAGCGGCAGTCTCCGAGCAGTACTTC.

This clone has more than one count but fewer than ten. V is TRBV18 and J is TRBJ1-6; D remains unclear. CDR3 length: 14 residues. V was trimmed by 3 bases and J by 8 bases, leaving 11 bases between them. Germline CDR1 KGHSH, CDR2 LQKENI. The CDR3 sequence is CASSPAGVDSPLHF. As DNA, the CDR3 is TGTGCCAGCTCACCTGCAGGTGTGGATTCACCCCTCCACTTT.

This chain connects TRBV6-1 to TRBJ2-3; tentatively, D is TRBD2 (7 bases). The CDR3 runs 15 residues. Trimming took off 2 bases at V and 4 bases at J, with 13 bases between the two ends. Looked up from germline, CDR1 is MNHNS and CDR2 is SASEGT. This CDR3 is CASSETWGGSDTQYF. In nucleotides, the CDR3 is TGTGCCAGCAGTGAAACATGGGGGGGCTCAGATACGCAGTATTTT.

The CDR3 is CASSLGGQGNYEQYF. The CDR3 DNA follows: TGTGCCAGCAGCTTAGGGGGACAGGGGAACTACGAGCAGTACTTC. V is TRBV7-8 and J is TRBJ2-7; 10 nucleotides line up with TRBD1. J was trimmed by 3 bases and V by 1 base; bases with no gene match: 3. This CDR3 has 15 residues. The germline V gene has CDR1 SGHVS and CDR2 FQNEAQ. Filled out from reference TRBV7-8 and TRBJ2-7, the complete variable domain reads GAGVSQSPRYKVAKRGQDVALRCDPISGHVSLFWYQQALGQGPEFLTYFQNEAQLDKSGLPSDRFFAERPEGSVSTLKIQRTQQEDSAVYLCASSLGGQGNYEQYFGPGTRLTVT.

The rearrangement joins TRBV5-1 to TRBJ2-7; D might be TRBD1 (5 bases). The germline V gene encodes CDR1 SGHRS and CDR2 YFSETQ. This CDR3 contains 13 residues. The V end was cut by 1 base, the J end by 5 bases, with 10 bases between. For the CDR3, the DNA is TGCGCCAGCAGCTTGCGGGCCAGGGACGAGCAGTACTTC. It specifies CASSLRARDEQYF.

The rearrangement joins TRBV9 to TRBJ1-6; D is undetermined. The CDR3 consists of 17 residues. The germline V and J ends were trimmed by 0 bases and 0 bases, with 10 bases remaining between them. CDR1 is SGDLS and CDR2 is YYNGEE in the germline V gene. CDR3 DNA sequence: TGTGCCAGCAGCGTAGAGGCGGCGGGCTCCTATAATTCACCCCTCCACTTT. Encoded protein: CASSVEAAGSYNSPLHF. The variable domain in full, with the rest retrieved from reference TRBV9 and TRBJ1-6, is DSGVTQTPKHLITATGQRVTLRCSPRSGDLSVYWYQQSLDQGLQFLIQYYNGEERAKGNILERFSAQQFPDLHSELNLSSLELGDSALYFCASSVEAAGSYNSPLHFGNGTRLTVT.

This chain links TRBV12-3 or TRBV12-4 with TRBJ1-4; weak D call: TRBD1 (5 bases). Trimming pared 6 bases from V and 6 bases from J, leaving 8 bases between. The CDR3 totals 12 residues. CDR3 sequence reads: CASRGGDEKLFF. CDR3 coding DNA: TGTGCCAGCAGGGGGGGGGATGAAAAACTGTTTTTT.

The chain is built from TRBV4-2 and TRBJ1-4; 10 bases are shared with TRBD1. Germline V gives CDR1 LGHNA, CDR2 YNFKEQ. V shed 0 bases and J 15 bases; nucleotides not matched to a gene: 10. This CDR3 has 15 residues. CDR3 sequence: CASSQDRAGQGKVFF. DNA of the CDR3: TGTGCCAGCAGCCAAGATCGGGCGGGACAGGGGAAGGTGTTTTTT.